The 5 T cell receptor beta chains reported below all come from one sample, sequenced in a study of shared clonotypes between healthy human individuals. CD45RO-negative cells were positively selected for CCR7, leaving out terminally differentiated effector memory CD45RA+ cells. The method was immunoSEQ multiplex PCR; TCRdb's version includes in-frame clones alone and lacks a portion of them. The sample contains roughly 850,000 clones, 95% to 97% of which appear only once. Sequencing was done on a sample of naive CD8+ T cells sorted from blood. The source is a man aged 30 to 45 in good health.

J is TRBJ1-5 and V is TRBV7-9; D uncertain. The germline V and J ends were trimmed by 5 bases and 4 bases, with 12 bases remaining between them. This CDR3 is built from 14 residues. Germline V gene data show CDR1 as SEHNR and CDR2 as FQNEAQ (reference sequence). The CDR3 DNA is TGTGCCAGCAGCCAAACGGGTGGGAATCAGCCCCAGCATTTT. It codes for CASSQTGGNQPQHF.

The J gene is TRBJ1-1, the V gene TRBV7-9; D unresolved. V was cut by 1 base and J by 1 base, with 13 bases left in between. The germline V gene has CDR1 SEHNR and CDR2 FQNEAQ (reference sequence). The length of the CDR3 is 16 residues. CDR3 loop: CASSLVVAAPNTEAFF. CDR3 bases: TGTGCCAGCAGCTTAGTAGTGGCAGCACCGAACACTGAAGCTTTCTTT.

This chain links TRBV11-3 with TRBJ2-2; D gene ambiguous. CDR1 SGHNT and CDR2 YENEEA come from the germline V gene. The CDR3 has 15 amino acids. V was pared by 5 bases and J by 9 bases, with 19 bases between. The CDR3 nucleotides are TGTGCCAGCAGCCCGGGCCTTACAGCAGAATGGGAGCTGTTTTTT. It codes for CASSPGLTAEWELFF. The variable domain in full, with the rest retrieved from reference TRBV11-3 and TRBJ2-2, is EAGVVQSPRYKIIEKKQPVAFWCNPISGHNTLYWYLQNLGQGPELLIRYENEEAVDDSQLPKDRFSAERLKGVDSTLKIQPAELGDSAVYLCASSPGLTAEWELFFGEGSRLTVL.

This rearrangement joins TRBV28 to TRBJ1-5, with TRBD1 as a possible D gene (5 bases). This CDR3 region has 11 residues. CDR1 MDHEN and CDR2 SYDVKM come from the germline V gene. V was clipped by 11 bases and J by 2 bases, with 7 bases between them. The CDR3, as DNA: TGTGCCTGGGGGGGCAATCAGCCCCAGCATTTT. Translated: CAWGGNQPQHF.

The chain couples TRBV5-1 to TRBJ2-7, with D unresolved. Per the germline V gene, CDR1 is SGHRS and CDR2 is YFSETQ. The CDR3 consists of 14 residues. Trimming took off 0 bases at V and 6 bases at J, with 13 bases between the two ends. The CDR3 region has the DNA TGCGCCAGCAGCTTGGGGGAAGGGCCTTCCGAGCAGTACTTC. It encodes CASSLGEGPSEQYF.